Each of the 11 T cell receptor beta chains below was sequenced from the same sample in a study of monozygotic twins with inflammatory bowel disease (dated by TCRdb to between 2018 and 2021). Preparation of the library involved 5' RACE. The sequencer was an Illumina HiSeq 2500. TCRdb reprocessed the public reads and reports one entry per CDR3 protein sequence, without DNA. The sample table on file contains more than 300,000 distinct CDR3 sequences. The ten largest account for over 5.5% of the sample. What was sequenced was blood. The source of these receptors is a human donor with ulcerative colitis or Crohn's disease, or a healthy co-twin of an affected twin (not recorded which).

The V gene is TRBV5-6, the J gene TRBJ1-2; TCRdb selects TRBD1, and the lack of DNA leaves this call unchecked. The CDR3 has 14 residues. Germline lookup yields CDR1 SGHDT and CDR2 YYEEEE. CDR3 residues: CASSLRGPNYGYTF.

V usage is TRBV7-3 and J usage is TRBJ2-5. This CDR3 comprises 13 residues. Germline V gene lookup returns CDR1 SGHTA and CDR2 FQGTGA. The CDR3 here is CASSLTNRKTQYF. The full variable domain, rest sourced from reference TRBV7-3 and TRBJ2-5, is GAGVSQTPSNKVTEKGKYVELRCDPISGHTALYWYRQSLGQGPEFLIYFQGTGAADDSGLPNDRFFAVRPEGSVSTLKIQRTERGDSAVYLCASSLTNRKTQYFGPGTRLLVL.

The rearrangement uses TRBV20-1 and TRBJ1-5; TCRdb proposes TRBD1, but this gene call is untestable without DNA. The germline gives CDR1 DFQATT, CDR2 SNEGSKA (reference sequence). The CDR3 has 14 amino acids. The CDR3 spells CSAGTSYSNQPQHF.

The chain recombines TRBV5-1 with TRBJ1-6. The CDR3 length is 15 residues. Germline V gene sequence: CDR1 SGHRS, CDR2 YFSETQ. The CDR3 sequence: CASSRSAGDGSPLHF.

This chain uses TRBV28 with TRBJ2-3; the D call from TCRdb, TRBD2, cannot be confirmed without DNA. The CDR3 contains 11 residues. The germline CDR1 and CDR2 sequences are MDHEN and SYDVKM. The CDR3 sequence: CASSWDLTQYF. Variable domain in full (rest from reference TRBV28 and TRBJ2-3): DVKVTQSSRYLVKRTGEKVFLECVQDMDHENMFWYRQDPGLGLRLIYFSYDVKMKEKGDIPEGYSVSREKKERFSLILESASTNQTSMYLCASSWDLTQYFGPGTRLTVL.

The rearrangement links TRBV7-2 to TRBJ2-1; TCRdb gives TRBD1 as the D gene, but with no DNA this cannot be confirmed. The CDR3 has 16 amino acids. From germline, CDR1 is SGHTA and CDR2 FQGNSA. CDR3 amino acids: CASSLGGGIPANEQFF.

V is TRBV18 and J is TRBJ2-1; TCRdb designates TRBD1, a call that cannot be tested without DNA. CDR3 length equals 14 residues. Germline V gives CDR1 KGHSH, CDR2 LQKENI. CDR3 in amino acids: CASSRVGGYNEQFF.

The V call is TRBV29-1, the J call TRBJ2-1. This CDR3 region has 14 residues. Germline lookup yields CDR1 SQVTM and CDR2 ANQGSEA. CDR3: CSVEPSTSYNEQFF.

The chain combines TRBV6-1 with TRBJ2-4; lacking DNA, the TRBD2 call made by TCRdb goes unchecked. This CDR3 is built from 15 residues. Germline values: CDR1 MNHNS, CDR2 SASEGT. The CDR3 loop is CASSTNRDYKNIQYF.

The chain employs TRBV6-5 and TRBJ2-3; TCRdb's D call of TRBD2 is untestable without DNA. This CDR3 region has 16 residues. Germline CDR1 reads MNHEY; CDR2 reads SVGAGI. CDR3 sequence: CASSYAGSRATDTQYF.

The chain has TRBV27 and TRBJ2-4. The germline V gene has CDR1 MNHEY and CDR2 SMNVEV (reference sequence). The CDR3 is 14 residues long. Here the CDR3 reads CASRGLAAKNIQYF.